One sample yielded the 31 T cell receptor beta chains listed below, sequenced in a study of human T cells and chemical hapten exposure. Specified time point: patch test 3, about 24 weeks after DPC sensitization. Treatment here: therapeutic diphenylcyclopropenone sensitization with weekly scalp DPC. TCRdb passed the RACE reads through MiXCR, listing each CDR3 protein once. The data contain about 120,000 distinct CDR3 sequences, 11% of them singletons. The sequences come from whole blood, collected in connection with sensitization to the hapten diphenylcyclopropenone (DPC). These receptors were collected from a woman in her fifties or sixties with alopecia areata. Some clones in this sample may be carry-over from other donors' samples.

About this clonotype: This CDR3 fails to terminate in the conserved phenylalanine or tryptophan, so it likely reflects a read error. The chain is built from TRBV9 and TRBJ2-2, with TRBD2 matching 7 bases. Germline V CDR1 and CDR2: SGDLS, YYNGEE. The CDR3 has 16 amino acids. Trimming at V came to 1 base and at J to 4 bases, leaving 7 bases not matched to a gene. Written as DNA, the CDR3 is TGTGCCAGCAGCGTAATGAGCGGGAAAGCCACCGGGGAGCTGTTTCTT. This encodes CASSVMSGKATGELFL.

The rearrangement joins TRBV28 to TRBJ2-7, with 11 bases aligning to TRBD1. Germline V gene data show CDR1 as MDHEN and CDR2 as SYDVKM. The ends lost 6 bases at V and 2 bases at J; junction bases unmatched: 3. This CDR3 contains 14 residues. CDR3 amino acids: CASSGTGGPYEQYF. CDR3 in DNA: TGTGCCAGCAGCGGGACAGGGGGTCCCTACGAGCAGTACTTC.

CDR3 DNA: TGTGCCAGCAGTCCCCGGGACAGGCAAGGAGGGACTGAAGCTTTCTTT. It translates to CASSPRDRQGGTEAFF. This sequence joins TRBV5-5 and TRBJ1-1, with 8 bases lining up with TRBD1. The CDR3 is 16 amino acids. Germline CDR1 and CDR2: SGHKS and YYEKEE (reference sequence). J lost 5 bases, V lost 5 bases, and 14 bases had no gene match.

This clonotype was counted a few times. The V and J genes are TRBV5-1 and TRBJ2-3; perhaps D is TRBD1 or TRBD2 (6 bases each). CDR3 length: 16 amino acids. V lost 4 bases to trimming and J lost 4 bases, with 19 bases between them. The germline CDR1 and CDR2 sequences are SGHRS and YFSETQ. This CDR3 reads CASSTAGTRGPDTQYF. CDR3 DNA: TGCGCCAGCAGCACTGCCGGGACCCGGGGGCCAGATACGCAGTATTTT.

Ten or more counts support this clonotype. The chain couples TRBV21-1 to TRBJ2-7; the table names TRBD2, a call not compared with the DNA. TRBV21-1 corresponds to a pseudogene. This CDR3 comprises 18 residues. Written as DNA, the CDR3 is TGTGCCAGCAGCAAAGGCGCCAGGGCTAGCGGGAGAACCTACGAGCAGTACTTC. Residues: CASSKGARASGRTYEQYF.

This clonotype was seen many times. The chain is built from TRBV10-3 and TRBJ2-5; 11 nucleotides align to TRBD2. V trimming: 0 bases; J trimming: 5 bases; junction bases outside the gene matches: 5. The CDR3 length is 16 residues. CDR1 and CDR2 (germline): ENHRY, SYGVKD. CDR3 nucleotides: TGTGCCATCAGTGAGTCTAGCGGGAGGGCCATGGAGACCCAGTACTTC. Translation: CAISESSGRAMETQYF.

This clonotype showed up many times. This rearrangement joins TRBV18 to TRBJ2-7; 9 bases map to TRBD1. This CDR3 is 13 amino acids long. Germline values: CDR1 KGHSH, CDR2 LQKENI. V shed 3 bases and J 4 bases; nucleotides not matched to a gene: 1. CDR3 residues: CASSPGTGYEQYF. The DNA of the CDR3 is TGTGCCAGCTCACCCGGGACAGGGTACGAGCAGTACTTC.

The genes are TRBV29-1 and TRBJ2-1; D unclear. Trimming removed 5 bases from V and 0 bases from J, with 11 bases in between. The CDR3 runs 14 residues. CDR1 and CDR2 (germline): SQVTM, ANQGSEA. CDR3 nucleotide sequence: TGCAGCGTTCAACCTTTCAGCTCCTACAATGAGCAGTTCTTC. This sequence encodes CSVQPFSSYNEQFF.

This clonotype was observed a few times. This chain joins TRBV2 and TRBJ1-5; TRBD1 matches 9 bases. V trimming: 7 bases; J trimming: 0 bases; junction bases outside the gene matches: 10. Germline V lookup: CDR1 SNHLY, CDR2 FYNNEI. The CDR3 loop spans 17 amino acids. The CDR3 here is CASTERTGADSNQPQHF. The CDR3 DNA reads as TGTGCCAGCACAGAGAGGACAGGGGCGGATAGCAATCAGCCCCAGCATTTT.

The rearrangement links TRBV10-3 to TRBJ2-5; D is possibly TRBD2 (5 bases). V was shortened by 5 bases and J by 2 bases, with 15 bases between the two germline ends. The CDR3 totals 15 residues. Germline V CDR1 and CDR2: ENHRY, SYGVKD. CDR3 protein: CAISSLVRGQETQYF. DNA of the CDR3: TGTGCCATCAGTTCCCTAGTCAGAGGGCAAGAGACCCAGTACTTC.

The chain recombines TRBV6-5 with TRBJ1-5, with 11 bases aligning to TRBD1. The CDR3 extends over 13 amino acids. The germline V gene encodes CDR1 MNHEY and CDR2 SVGAGI. The CDR3 is CAAGTGGRQPQHF. The CDR3 DNA reads as TGTGCTGCGGGGACAGGGGGTAGACAGCCCCAGCATTTT.

This chain joins TRBV12-5 and TRBJ1-1; D gene ambiguous. Per the germline V gene, CDR1 is LGHNT and CDR2 is FRNRAP. V shed 3 bases and J shed 3 bases, with 5 bases lying between them. The CDR3 sequence is 12 residues long. CDR3 region: CASGFSDTEAFF. Written as DNA, the CDR3 is TGTGCTAGTGGTTTTTCGGACACTGAAGCTTTCTTT.

The CDR3: CSARDPFGGRTDTQYF. In DNA, the CDR3 is TGCAGTGCTAGAGATCCATTTGGGGGACGCACAGATACGCAGTATTTT. The V call is TRBV20-1, the J call TRBJ2-3, with D possibly being TRBD1 or TRBD2 (5 bases each). The germline V and J ends were trimmed by 0 bases and 1 base, with 14 bases remaining between them. The germline V gene has CDR1 DFQATT and CDR2 SNEGSKA (reference sequence). The CDR3 loop spans 16 amino acids.

The gene calls are TRBV28 and TRBJ1-1; 8 nucleotides match TRBD1. V was pared by 4 bases and J by 4 bases, with 8 bases of the junction left unmatched. In germline, CDR1 is MDHEN, CDR2 SYDVKM. The length of the CDR3 is 15 residues. As DNA, the CDR3 is TGTGCCAGCAGTTGGACAGGGCTGAAACCCACTGAAGCTTTCTTT. Its translation is CASSWTGLKPTEAFF.

This clonotype was recorded a few times. V is TRBV5-1 and J is TRBJ1-1; 8 positions match TRBD1. The CDR3 length is 15 residues. Germline V CDR1 and CDR2: SGHRS, YFSETQ. The V segment lost 7 bases and the J segment 0 bases; nucleotides outside the gene matches: 8. The CDR3 region has the DNA TGCGCCAGCCGGAACGGACAGGGAATGAACACTGAAGCTTTCTTT. Translating it yields CASRNGQGMNTEAFF. The variable domain in full, completed from reference TRBV5-1 and TRBJ1-1, reads KAGVTQTPRYLIKTRGQQVTLSCSPISGHRSVSWYQQTPGQGLQFLFEYFSETQRNKGNFPGRFSGRQFSNSRSEMNVSTLELGDSALYLCASRNGQGMNTEAFFGQGTRLTVV.

This clonotype was detected only a few times. The chain employs TRBV7-2 and TRBJ2-5; D is possibly TRBD1 or TRBD2 (6 bases each). The CDR3 length is 14 residues. Per the germline V gene, CDR1 is SGHTA and CDR2 is FQGNSA. The V gene lost 8 bases and the J gene lost 4 bases, with 17 bases spanning the gap. The CDR3: CASRGGRDLETQYF. CDR3 nucleotides: TGTGCCAGCCGAGGGGGGCGGGATTTAGAGACCCAGTACTTC.

This clonotype was detected a few times. The chain links TRBV15 to TRBJ1-5; D may be TRBD1 (5 bases). Between the trimmed V and J ends, which lost 5 bases and 7 bases, there was a span of 12 bases. Germline V CDR1 and CDR2: LNHNV, YYDKDF (reference sequence). This CDR3 has 13 amino acids. The DNA for the CDR3 is TGTGCCACCAGCGGAACAAAGGGGCAGCCCCAGCATTTT. Translation: CATSGTKGQPQHF. Full variable domain (remainder filled in from reference TRBV15 and TRBJ1-5): DAMVIQNPRYQVTQFGKPVTLSCSQTLNHNVMYWYQQKSSQAPKLLFHYYDKDFNNEADTPDNFQSRRPNTSFCFLDIRSPGLGDTAMYLCATSGTKGQPQHFGDGTRLSIL.

The chain's CDR3 is CASSYLGGTDTQYF. In nucleotides, the CDR3 is TGTGCCAGCAGTTACCTGGGCGGCACAGATACGCAGTATTTT. The V and J genes are TRBV6-2 or TRBV6-3 and TRBJ2-3, with unresolved D. Between the trimmed V and J ends, which lost 2 bases and 1 base, there was a span of 7 bases. Germline V gene lookup returns CDR1 MNHEY and CDR2 SVGEGT. This CDR3 comprises 14 residues.

This clonotype has just a few counts. V gene TRBV7-9 combines with J gene TRBJ2-1; TRBD2 agrees at 7 bases. The V gene end was trimmed by 5 bases and the J gene end by 8 bases; junction bases not matched to a gene: 15. Looked up from germline, CDR1 is SEHNR and CDR2 is FQNEAQ (reference sequence). There are 16 residues in the CDR3. The CDR3 nucleotides are TGTGCCAGCAGCCCTCGCCTGGGCGGGAGTGTCGATGAGCAGTTCTTC. Encoded protein: CASSPRLGGSVDEQFF.

This clonotype was observed many times. The chain combines TRBV6-5 with TRBJ2-5; TRBD2 matches 10 bases. This CDR3 comprises 17 residues. Germline lookup yields CDR1 MNHEY and CDR2 SVGAGI. Trimming took 1 base from V and 5 from J; bases not matched to a gene: 10. CDR3 sequence: CASSYLGLASSKETQYF. CDR3 nucleotide sequence: TGTGCCAGCAGTTACTTGGGACTAGCGTCCAGCAAGGAGACCCAGTACTTC.

This clonotype was found many times. The rearrangement uses TRBV5-1 and TRBJ2-7; 15 bases align to TRBD2. The CDR3 spans 16 residues. Germline-derived CDR1 and CDR2 are SGHRS and YFSETQ. The V segment lost 7 bases and the J segment 2 bases; nucleotides outside the gene matches: 7. CDR3 sequence: CASGGTSGRSTYEQYF. The CDR3, as DNA: TGCGCCAGCGGAGGGACTAGCGGGAGGAGCACCTACGAGCAGTACTTC.

The V and J genes are TRBV6-2 or TRBV6-3 and TRBJ2-1; unclear D gene. The CDR3 is made up of 12 amino acids. Trimming shortened V by 5 bases and J by 10 bases, and 12 bases separated the two germline ends. Germline lookup yields CDR1 MNHEY and CDR2 SVGEGT. The CDR3 is CASSDALSEQFF. The CDR3 region has the DNA TGTGCCAGCAGTGACGCCTTATCGGAGCAGTTCTTC.

The chain employs TRBV4-2 and TRBJ2-3; 12 positions match TRBD2. Germline V CDR1 and CDR2: LGHNA, YNFKEQ. This CDR3 comprises 17 residues. Germline trimming cut 1 base from V and 4 bases from J; bases unmatched to any gene: 6. The CDR3, as DNA: TGTGCCAGCAGCCAAGGCGGGAGGACTAGCGGGGCAGATACGCAGTATTTT. Its translation is CASSQGGRTSGADTQYF.

The sample holds a few counts of this clonotype. The V call is TRBV12-3 or TRBV12-4, the J call TRBJ2-1; TRBD2 aligns across 10 bases. The CDR3 covers 11 residues. V was clipped by 4 bases and J by 14 bases; unmatched bases: 2. The CDR3, as DNA: TGTGCCAGCAGTTCTAGCGGGAGTAAGTTCTTC. Protein sequence: CASSSSGSKFF.

The genes are TRBV18 and TRBJ1-3; the D is unclear. Germline V gene data show CDR1 as KGHSH and CDR2 as LQKENI. The CDR3 length is 17 residues. V was shortened by 2 bases and J by 0 bases, with 14 bases between the two germline ends. CDR3 nucleotides: TGTGCCAGCTCACCAGTGAGCCCCCCGAGCTCTGGAAACACCATATATTTT. Its translation: CASSPVSPPSSGNTIYF.

This clonotype was recorded a few times. This chain connects TRBV5-1 to TRBJ2-7; maybe TRBD1 (6 bases). The germline V gene has CDR1 SGHRS and CDR2 YFSETQ. Trimming cost V 2 bases and J 7 bases, with 10 bases left between them. The CDR3 is 12 residues long. CDR3 bases: TGCGCCAGCAGCTTCACCGGGACAGAGCAGTACTTC. The encoded protein is CASSFTGTEQYF.

This clonotype was picked up a small number of times. The chain combines TRBV6-2 or TRBV6-3 with TRBJ1-5; TRBD1 might be the D (6 bases). Trimming removed 6 bases at V and 9 bases at J, with 15 bases between. Germline V lookup: CDR1 MNHEY, CDR2 SVGEGT. The CDR3 is made up of 13 amino acids. CDR3 sequence: CASREQGRGPQHF. CDR3 nucleotide sequence: TGTGCCAGCAGAGAACAGGGCCGAGGGCCCCAGCATTTT.

The chain couples TRBV28 to TRBJ1-6; TRBD1 matches at 9 bases. V gave up 5 bases and J gave up 12 bases; unmatched junction bases: 11. CDR3 length: 15 residues. Germline assignment: CDR1 MDHEN and CDR2 SYDVKM. The CDR3 protein is CASSRITGGGLPLHF. CDR3 nucleotide sequence: TGTGCCAGCAGTCGCATCACAGGGGGCGGTTTACCCCTCCACTTT.

The CDR3 sequence: CASTYDEGGTEAFF. The CDR3 DNA is TGTGCCAGCACCTATGACGAGGGTGGTACTGAAGCTTTCTTT. This rearrangement joins TRBV6-5 to TRBJ1-1; no clear D gene. The CDR3 consists of 14 residues. Looked up from germline, CDR1 is MNHEY and CDR2 is SVGAGI. V lost 7 bases and J lost 5, with 17 bases in between.

CDR3 sequence reads: CASSAGTSQVADTQYF. The DNA for the CDR3 is TGTGCCAGCAGCGCTGGGACTAGCCAAGTGGCAGATACGCAGTATTTT. The chain couples TRBV9 to TRBJ2-3; 9 bases map to TRBD2. Germline values: CDR1 SGDLS, CDR2 YYNGEE. The J segment lost 4 bases and the V segment lost 3 bases, leaving 9 bases of the junction unmatched. The CDR3 runs 16 residues.

In its sample, this clonotype was seen many times. The chain carries TRBV7-9 and TRBJ1-1; D is unresolved. The V end lost 5 bases, the J end lost 0 bases, and 16 bases lay between the germline ends. Germline CDR1 reads SEHNR; CDR2 reads FQNEAQ (reference sequence). There are 16 residues in the CDR3. The CDR3 spells CASSPRIGQVNTEAFF. The DNA of the CDR3 is TGTGCCAGCAGCCCCCGGATCGGTCAGGTGAACACTGAAGCTTTCTTT.